A single TCR beta chain is shown here with its context. What antigen it recognizes has not been identified. Base qualities are not at hand, and no much larger clone is one base apart. The immunoSEQ assay was used to generate TCR beta chain sequences from genomic DNA. The study's processing was this. Any CDR3 sequence that did not begin with the conserved framework cysteine at position 104 was removed by hand. To get clonality, the normalized Shannon's Diversity Index was subtracted from one, giving values from 0 (maximal diversity) to 1 (oligoclonal). To check whether a given CDR3 had different frequencies in two samples, for example brain versus blood, chi-squared comparison-of-proportions tests were used. Public clonotypes were identified by searching immuneACCESS, and similarity to known antiviral clonotypes was assessed with the VDJdb browser. TCRdb stores this immuneACCESS table with in-frame sequences only. Part of the clones is absent; in the studies checked, under half of the shortfall reflects unresolved V genes, and no reason is known for the rest. V and J calls and clone size are copied from that table; D and trimming were computed from the DNA. Within this sample are 300,000 to 400,000 clones, with roughly 93% of them counted one time only. The ten largest clonotypes hold 5.7% of the sample.

The data were taken from a study of brain T cells in children with intractable seizures (dated by TCRdb to about 2021). At the level of the whole study: Resected brain tissue from 53 pediatric epilepsy surgery cases was initially screened for immune gene transcripts with a NanoString immunology panel. Among the approximately twelve selected surgery cases, pre-surgery blood was additionally sequenced for eight, leaving four cases with brain tissue only.

Broader findings and caveats from the paper: Viral specificity was inferred only from CDR3 sequence similarity, and patients' HCMV serostatus was unknown. Sequencing depth differed between pre- and post-surgery blood, so clones missing from the pre-surgery sample may reflect undersampling.

The sample's time point label, in plain terms: blood from clinic visit 5 months post-surgery; TSC patient then seizure free. The surgery cases that showed the highest brain T cell transcript signatures were chosen for TCR beta chain sequencing of brain tissue, and of blood when it was available. Patients had been treated with at least one anti-epileptic drug before surgery. TCR-sequenced patients were children with drug-resistant epilepsy due to tuberous sclerosis complex, focal cortical dysplasia, Rasmussen encephalitis or hemimegalencephaly. Bulk genomic DNA was extracted from unsorted brain tissue and whole blood with the Monarch genomic DNA purification kit. CDR1 and CDR2 were assigned from the germline V gene (reference sequence) as MNHNY and SVGAGI. The junction shows trimming of 6 bases on V and 7 bases on J, and the gene matches do not reach 5 bases of it. The CDR3 runs 13 amino acids, cysteine and phenylalanine included. Only CDR3 DNA remains: 39 bases, in frame from the first base.

The sequence came from a boy in the first two years of life with tuberous sclerosis and intractable seizures. The chain is made from TRBV6-6 and TRBJ2-1; TRBD2 lines up with 8 middle nucleotides. The starting material was peripheral blood, obtained 4 to 6 months after surgery. The DNA reads TGTGCCAGCAGAGGGACTAGTTGGAATGAGCAGTTCTTC. Its protein reads: CASRGTSWNEQFF.